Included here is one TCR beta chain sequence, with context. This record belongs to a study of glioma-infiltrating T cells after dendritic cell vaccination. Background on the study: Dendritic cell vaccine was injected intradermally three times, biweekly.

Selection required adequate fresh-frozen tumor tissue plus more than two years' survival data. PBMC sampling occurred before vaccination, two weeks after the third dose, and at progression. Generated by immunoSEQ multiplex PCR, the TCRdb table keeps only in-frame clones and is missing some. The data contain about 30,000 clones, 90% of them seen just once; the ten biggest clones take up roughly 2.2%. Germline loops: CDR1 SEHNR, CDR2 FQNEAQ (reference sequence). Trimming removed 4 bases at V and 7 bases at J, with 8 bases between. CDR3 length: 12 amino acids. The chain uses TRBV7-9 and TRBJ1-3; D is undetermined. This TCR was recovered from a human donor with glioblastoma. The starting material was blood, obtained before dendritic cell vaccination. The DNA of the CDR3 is TGTGCCAGCAGCTACGGGGAGAACACCATATATTTT. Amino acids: CASSYGENTIYF.